This T cell receptor (beta chain) was captured by sequencing in a study of shared clonotypes between healthy human individuals. As for the study in general: Donor composition was a couple of women and a few men, aged 18 to 49.

This CDR3 spans 15 amino acids. V gave up 5 bases and J gave up 4 bases, with 15 bases separating them. The germline V gene encodes CDR1 SGHRS and CDR2 YFSETQ. The assay was immunoSEQ multiplex PCR, and TCRdb's table has in-frame clones only and misses some. Of about 1.1 million clones listed, 70% to 85% are singletons. The chain employs TRBV5-1 and TRBJ2-2, with a possible D match to TRBD1 (6 bases). The sequence derives from a man in his late teens or twenties in good health. Some clones in this sample may be carry-over from other donors' samples. Sequencing input: memory CD4+ T cells from PBMCs. As to subset: CD45RA-negative fraction. CDR3 coding DNA: TGCGCCAGCAGAATAAGACAGGCCCCCACCGGGGAGCTGTTTTTT. It specifies CASRIRQAPTGELFF.